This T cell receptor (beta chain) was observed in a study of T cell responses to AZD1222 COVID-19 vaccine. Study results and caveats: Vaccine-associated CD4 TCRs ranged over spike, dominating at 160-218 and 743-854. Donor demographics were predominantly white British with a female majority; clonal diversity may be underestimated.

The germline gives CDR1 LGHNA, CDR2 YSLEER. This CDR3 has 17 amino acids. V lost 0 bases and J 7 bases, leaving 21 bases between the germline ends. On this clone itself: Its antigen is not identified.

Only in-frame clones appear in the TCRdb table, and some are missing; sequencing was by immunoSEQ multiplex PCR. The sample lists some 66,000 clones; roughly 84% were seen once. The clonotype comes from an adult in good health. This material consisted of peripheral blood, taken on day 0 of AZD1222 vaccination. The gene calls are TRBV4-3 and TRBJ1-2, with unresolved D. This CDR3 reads CASSQDYGQTIGGGYTF. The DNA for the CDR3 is TGCGCCAGCAGCCAAGATTACGGGCAGACAATCGGAGGTGGCTACACCTTC.